The 24 T cell receptor beta chains reported below all come from one sample, sequenced in a study of beta chain features in type 1 diabetes. Study-wide results and limits: People with Type 1 diabetes carried modestly yet significantly shorter TCRB CDR3s in all four CD4+ subsets.

The antigens these receptors bind are not known. Sequencing targeted expressed TCRB transcripts, as all isolated RNA had been reverse transcribed. Here immunoSEQ multiplex PCR was the method, and the copy in TCRdb shows in-frame clones only, minus some. The table shows more than 55,000 clones, with 50% to 55% occurring only once. Sequencing was performed on Tregs from blood. The receptor source for this set is a woman aged 40-49 years with type 1 diabetes.

The V gene is TRBV5-6, the J gene TRBJ1-1; 9 positions agree with TRBD1. The CDR3 contains 17 residues. J gave up 3 bases and V 4 bases, and 13 bases lay outside the gene matches. CDR1 and CDR2 (germline): SGHDT, YYEEEE. The chain's CDR3 is CASSLQGARMRDTEAFF. The CDR3 DNA is TGTGCCAGCAGCCTACAGGGGGCTCGAATGCGGGACACTGAAGCTTTCTTT.

The V call is TRBV29-1, the J call TRBJ2-5; 9 bases are a match to TRBD2. Near its end, the DNA agrees better with TRBJ2-7, so the J call may be wrong. In germline, CDR1 is SQVTM, CDR2 ANQGSEA. The CDR3 sequence is 14 residues long. The CDR3 DNA reads TGCAGCGTTGTGCCAGCGGGAGGTTCCTACGAGCAGTACTTC. It yields the protein CSVVPAGGSYEQYF.

This clone was observed a few times. V usage is TRBV7-9 and J usage is TRBJ2-1, with 10 bases identical to TRBD2. CDR3 size: 15 residues. With V trimmed by 5 bases and J by 12 bases, 13 bases remained unmatched. Germline V lookup: CDR1 SEHNR, CDR2 FQNEAQ (reference sequence). CDR3 DNA sequence: TGTGCCAGCAGCAACGGACTAGCGGAGTCTAGGGTGCAGTTCTTC. This translates into CASSNGLAESRVQFF.

This clone was detected only a few times. J is TRBJ2-7 and V is TRBV7-3; no clear D gene. Germline loops: CDR1 SGHTA, CDR2 FQGTGA. V dropped 6 bases and J dropped 0 bases, with 9 bases sitting between them. CDR3 size: 13 residues. CDR3 sequence reads: CASSPYNSYEQYF. The CDR3 DNA follows: TGTGCCAGCAGTCCGTACAACTCCTACGAGCAGTACTTC.

The V gene is TRBV18, the J gene TRBJ2-3; possibly TRBD1 for D (6 bases). Germline V gene lookup returns CDR1 KGHSH and CDR2 LQKENI. Between the trimmed V and J ends, which lost 1 base and 0 bases, there was a span of 11 bases. The CDR3 runs to 16 residues. This CDR3 reads CASSPLQQGSTDTQYF. The CDR3 DNA reads as TGTGCCAGCTCACCACTCCAGCAGGGGAGCACAGATACGCAGTATTTT. Together with reference TRBV18 and TRBJ2-3, the CDR3 gives the full variable domain: NAGVMQNPRHLVRRRGQEARLRCSPMKGHSHVYWYRQLPEEGLKFMVYLQKENIIDESGMPKERFSAEFPKEGPSILRIQQVVRGDSAAYFCASSPLQQGSTDTQYFGPGTRLTVL.

This clone has a count of ten or more. The chain joins TRBV7-9 to TRBJ2-7; 7 bases map to TRBD1. After removal of 3 bases from V and 2 bases from J, the junction contained 1 base not matched to a gene. The CDR3 runs 13 residues. Germline assignment: CDR1 SEHNR and CDR2 FQNEAQ (reference sequence). Here the CDR3 reads CASSLQGAYEQYF. The CDR3 DNA is TGTGCCAGCAGCTTGCAGGGGGCCTACGAGCAGTACTTC.

This clone turned up a few times. The genes are TRBV29-1 and TRBJ2-1, with D hard to call. V lost 4 bases and J 2 bases, leaving 12 bases between the germline ends. The CDR3 is 14 amino acids. CDR1 is SQVTM and CDR2 is ANQGSEA in the germline V gene. CDR3 sequence reads: CSVVSSSAYNEQFF. The CDR3 nucleotides read TGCAGCGTTGTCTCTAGTTCGGCCTACAATGAGCAGTTCTTC.

The chain uses TRBV28 and TRBJ2-7; 7 nucleotides align to TRBD1. Germline values: CDR1 MDHEN, CDR2 SYDVKM. The length of the CDR3 is 12 residues. The V gene end was trimmed by 9 bases and the J gene end by 6 bases; junction bases not matched to a gene: 8. CDR3 DNA: TGTGCCAGTACCGTAGGGGGCGGCGAGCAGTACTTC. It specifies CASTVGGGEQYF.

The rearrangement links TRBV7-9 to TRBJ2-7; D may be TRBD1 (5 bases). The CDR3 is made up of 10 amino acids. CDR1 is SEHNR and CDR2 is FQNEAQ in the germline V gene (reference sequence). V was clipped by 8 bases and J by 6 bases, with 8 bases between them. The CDR3 nucleotides are TGTGCCAGCGGCAGGGCCGAGCAGTACTTC. Its protein product is CASGRAEQYF.

The V and J genes are TRBV5-1 and TRBJ2-6; TRBD1 agrees at 8 bases. The V and J ends lost 4 bases and 4 bases, in that order; junction bases with no gene match: 13. The CDR3 has 18 residues. Germline-derived CDR1 and CDR2 are SGHRS and YFSETQ. CDR3: CASSLTPQGAGGANVLTF. The CDR3 nucleotides are TGCGCCAGCAGCCTGACGCCTCAGGGGGCAGGGGGGGCCAACGTCCTGACTTTC.

This rearrangement joins TRBV19 to TRBJ2-1, with TRBD1 as a possible D gene (6 bases). Germline V gene data show CDR1 as LNHDA and CDR2 as SQIVND (reference sequence). The ends were cut back, 1 base at V and 3 bases at J, with 7 bases in the middle. The CDR3 length is 14 residues. This CDR3 is CASSIGTDYNEQFF. The CDR3 DNA follows: TGTGCCAGTAGTATAGGGACAGACTACAATGAGCAGTTCTTC.

The rearrangement links TRBV27 to TRBJ2-1, with D possibly being TRBD1 (5 bases). CDR1 and CDR2 from the germline V gene are MNHEY and SMNVEV (reference sequence). The CDR3 is 15 amino acids. Between the trimmed V and J ends, which lost 7 bases and 0 bases, there was a span of 13 bases. CDR3 in DNA: TGTGCCAGCAAAGGGCCCAGGGTCTCCTACAATGAGCAGTTCTTC. Translation gives CASKGPRVSYNEQFF.

This clone was counted once. The chain has TRBV7-9 and TRBJ1-1; 9 bases are shared with TRBD1. Trimming at V came to 6 bases and at J to 4 bases, leaving 9 bases not matched to a gene. The germline gives CDR1 SEHNR, CDR2 FQNEAQ (reference sequence). This CDR3 region has 15 residues. In DNA form, the CDR3 reads TGTGCCAGCAGTTCTACAGGGGGCGCGGGCACTGAAGCTTTCTTT. Translated, it gives CASSSTGGAGTEAFF.

V is TRBV5-1 and J is TRBJ2-3, with D possibly being TRBD1 (6 bases). V was trimmed by 2 bases and J by 3 bases, leaving 13 bases between them. The germline V gene encodes CDR1 SGHRS and CDR2 YFSETQ. The CDR3 spans 15 residues. CDR3 sequence reads: CASSFRGQPTDTQYF. CDR3 bases: TGCGCCAGCAGCTTCCGGGGACAACCTACAGATACGCAGTATTTT.

This clone was counted a few times. The CDR3 nucleotides are TGTGCCAGCAGTACCAGGCAAGAGACCCAGTACTTC. Translating gives CASSTRQETQYF. This chain joins TRBV6-6 and TRBJ2-5; D is ambiguous. Trimming removed 5 bases at V and 2 bases at J, with 6 bases between. The CDR3 has 12 amino acids. Germline V gives CDR1 MNHNY, CDR2 SVGAGI (reference sequence).

V and J are TRBV5-1 and TRBJ2-2, with D uncertain. This CDR3 is built from 12 residues. Germline values: CDR1 SGHRS, CDR2 YFSETQ. V was clipped by 7 bases and J by 5 bases, with 9 bases between them. CDR3: CASFLATGELFF. In DNA, the CDR3 is TGCGCCAGCTTTCTGGCTACCGGGGAGCTGTTTTTT. The complete variable domain, with remaining parts taken from reference TRBV5-1 and TRBJ2-2, reads KAGVTQTPRYLIKTRGQQVTLSCSPISGHRSVSWYQQTPGQGLQFLFEYFSETQRNKGNFPGRFSGRQFSNSRSEMNVSTLELGDSALYLCASFLATGELFFGEGSRLTVL.

The chain has TRBV28 and TRBJ2-1, with 16 bases matching TRBD2. With 3 bases clipped from V and 10 bases from J, the junction kept 9 bases outside the gene matches. From germline, CDR1 is MDHEN and CDR2 SYDVKM. The CDR3 extends over 17 amino acids. The chain's CDR3 is CASSLPGTSGRAEEQFF. DNA for the CDR3: TGTGCCAGCAGTTTGCCCGGGACTAGCGGGAGGGCAGAAGAGCAGTTCTTC.

The chain employs TRBV5-1 and TRBJ1-2, with D possibly matching TRBD1 (6 bases). Trimming took 7 bases from V and 1 from J, leaving 11 bases between them. The CDR3 has 13 residues. The germline V gene encodes CDR1 SGHRS and CDR2 YFSETQ. The CDR3 protein is CASRDMGNYGYTF. The CDR3 bases are TGCGCCAGCCGGGACATGGGTAACTATGGCTACACCTTC.

This clone showed up just a few times. J is TRBJ1-5 and V is TRBV6-1; 9 positions agree with TRBD1. This CDR3 is built from 15 residues. Per the germline V gene, CDR1 is MNHNS and CDR2 is SASEGT. With V trimmed by 4 bases and J by 6 bases, 7 bases remained unmatched. The CDR3 DNA reads as TGTGCCAGCAGTGTAGGGACAGGGTTTGGTCAGCCCCAGCATTTT. Its translation is CASSVGTGFGQPQHF.

V and J are TRBV7-3 and TRBJ2-1; D is perhaps TRBD2 (6 bases). There are 15 residues in the CDR3. The V and J ends lost 2 bases and 6 bases respectively, with 14 bases between them. Germline V gene lookup returns CDR1 SGHTA and CDR2 FQGTGA. As DNA, the CDR3 is TGTGCCAGCAGCTTAGCCCGGGACTTACCCAATGAGCAGTTCTTC. It is translated as CASSLARDLPNEQFF.

This clone has just a few counts. The chain carries TRBV9 and TRBJ2-6; D possibly corresponds to TRBD1 (5 bases). CDR1 SGDLS and CDR2 YYNGEE come from the germline V gene. The V gene lost 4 bases and the J gene lost 0 bases, with 8 bases spanning the gap. The CDR3 runs to 15 residues. CDR3 in DNA: TGTGCCAGCAGCCGCGACAGCTCTGGGGCCAACGTCCTGACTTTC. Translated: CASSRDSSGANVLTF.

V and J are TRBV4-1 and TRBJ2-1; 10 bases are a match to TRBD2. This CDR3 region has 15 residues. V lost 5 bases, J lost 2 bases, and 3 bases stayed unmatched. Germline assignment: CDR1 MGHRA and CDR2 YSYEKL. CDR3 DNA sequence: TGCGCCAGCAGCAAAGCGGGGGGGCCCTACAATGAGCAGTTCTTC. It yields the protein CASSKAGGPYNEQFF.

The gene calls are TRBV7-2 and TRBJ1-2; 7 bases fit TRBD1. CDR3 length: 13 residues. Trimming took 5 bases from V and 8 from J; bases not matched to a gene: 8. Germline CDR1 is SGHTA and CDR2 is FQGNSA. CDR3 in amino acids: CASSIDRERGYTF. CDR3 coding DNA: TGTGCCAGCAGCATCGACAGGGAGAGAGGCTACACCTTC.

This clone was counted once. This chain uses TRBV2 with TRBJ1-6; no clear D gene. This CDR3 is 14 amino acids long. Germline loops: CDR1 SNHLY, CDR2 FYNNEI. The V gene lost 3 bases and the J gene lost 4 bases, with 7 bases spanning the gap. The CDR3 here is CASSDVRYNSPLHF. Here the CDR3 DNA reads TGTGCCAGCAGTGATGTCAGGTATAATTCACCCCTCCACTTT.